This T cell receptor beta chain was sequenced in a study of T-cell memory formation after mild COVID-19 (TCRdb year 2021). Looking at the study overall: Most TCR sequence clusters were specific to one of the two donors. In a couple of donors, T-cell clones that expanded and contracted after mild COVID-19 were tracked by sequencing TCRalpha and TCRbeta repertoires over time. Two young, previously healthy adult volunteers, one female and one male, were included in the cohort.

Ficoll-Paque density gradient centrifugation was used to isolate PBMCs. The sample holds a few counts of this clonotype. No antigen is known for it. Base-call qualities are not available, and no considerably larger clone is one nucleotide away. There are 11 amino acids in the CDR3, from cysteine to phenylalanine inclusive. Kept here is only the CDR3 DNA, which spans 33 bases and is read in frame from base 1. The germline V gene (reference sequence) yields DFQATT for CDR1 and SNEGSKA for CDR2. The germline ends are 13 bases apart after V is trimmed by 7 bases and J by 7 bases. The instrument given in TCRdb is Illumina NovaSeq 6000. Using 5'RACE with constant-segment primers, TCRalpha and TCRbeta cDNA libraries were constructed, with sample barcodes and unique molecular identifiers added in the process. RNA was extracted from every sample with Trizol reagent. Library amplification was performed in two PCR steps, and a second sample barcode and Illumina TruSeq adapters were introduced in the second step. The libraries were sequenced on an Illumina NovaSeq using 2 x 150 bp paired-end reads. In the paper's pipeline: The reads were demultiplexed and collapsed into UMI-guided consensus sequences using migec v1.2.7. Using mixcr v2.1.11, UMI consensuses were aligned to TRA and TRB V and J templates and then assembled into clonotypes. Clonotypes were classified as expanded or contracted when called significant by both edgeR and NoisET, with noise models trained on biological replicates. For edgeR calls, the thresholds were a false discovery rate-adjusted p below 0.01 and a log2 fold-change of 1. As an exploratory analysis of dynamics, PCA with hierarchical clustering was applied to max-normalized trajectories of the 1000 most abundant clonotypes. Each responding clone was given a CD4 or CD8 phenotype based on the CD4+ and CD8+ repertoires, which had been sequenced separately. Using fastp trimming at Q25 and MiXCR clonotype assembly, TCRdb reanalyzed the public sequencing data and kept in-frame beta chains. Merged by CDR3 protein, the rows form single entries marked with the most common genes and DNA. The V and J calls shown here were made by TCRdb, not taken from the authors' results. This sample gives roughly 280,000 distinct CDR3 sequences in total; 15% to 20% of them show up just once. Roughly 22% of the sample is in the top ten clones.

The full study reports these points: The second-wave clones that peaked on day 37 were not confirmed to be SARS-CoV-2 specific. Only two mild cases were covered in the study, and larger cohorts including severe cases with pre-infection samples were considered necessary. Contracting CD4+ clones turned up mainly in the CM and EM memory subsets, whereas EMRA was where CD8+ clones were enriched. The detection of some responding clones in pre-infection memory suggests that pre-existing cross-reactive memory T cells joined the SARS-CoV-2 response. Balanced CD4/CD8 phenotypes were observed for clones contracting from day 15 to 85, whereas a bias towards CD4+ was observed for a second wave of clones expanding from day 15 to 37.

The sequence came from a man aged 18 to 30 who had mild COVID-19 (a few samples of this study predate the infection). The sample titles of this study are shuffled in the database, so cell type and time point are left out; the donor was told from shared clones. Sequenced input: PBMCs or a T cell subset sorted from them (not recorded which). Here the chain combines TRBV20-1 and TRBJ2-5; a tentative D match to TRBD2 spans 6 bases. At the DNA level, the sequence is TGCAGTGTTCGCAGGGAGGTGACCCAGTACTTC. Protein translation: CSVRREVTQYF.